This is a list of T cell receptor beta chains from one sample in a study of beta chain features in type 1 diabetes. Here immunoSEQ multiplex PCR was the method, and the copy in TCRdb shows in-frame clones only, minus some. The sample holds hundreds of thousands of clones; roughly 13% are singletons and the top ten take nearly 0.04%. Sequencing was carried out using naive CD4+ T cells from blood. The receptors here all came from a young man with type 1 diabetes. The CDR3 runs from the conserved cysteine through the conserved F or W. D genes are given only for firm matches. Some rows have no size entry. The others give once, few or many, or a class for an expanded clone.

clone size	J gene	V gene	D gene	CDR3 DNA	CDR3 protein
-	TRBJ1-2	TRBV30	-	TGTGCCTGGAGTAGGGGCCTCTACTATGGCTACACCTTC	CAWSRGLYYGYTF
few	TRBJ1-1	TRBV28	-	TGTGCCAGCAGTTTAATGCAGGCGGTTGGTGGCACTGAAGCTTTCTTT	CASSLMQAVGGTEAFF
-	TRBJ2-7	TRBV14	TRBD1	TGTGCCAGCAGCCAAGAAAACAGGGGCGAGCAGTACTTC	CASSQENRGEQYF
few	TRBJ2-7	TRBV7-2	-	TGTGCCAGCAGCTTAGCGCGTGTATCCTACGAGCAGTACTTC	CASSLARVSYEQYF
few	TRBJ1-5	TRBV30	-	TGTGCCTGGAGTAAGTCCCTGGGTCAGCCCCAGCATTTT	CAWSKSLGQPQHF
few	TRBJ2-2	TRBV9	-	TGTGCCAGCAGCCCTCCGGGATCAGTCGGGGAGCTGTTTTTT	CASSPPGSVGELFF
-	TRBJ2-1	TRBV7-2	TRBD1	TGTGCCAGCAGCCCGACAGGGGGAAGACTCAATAGTGGGAATGAGCAGTTCTTC	CASSPTGGRLNSGNEQFF
few	TRBJ2-7	TRBV5-4	-	TGTGCCAGCAGCCTCAACTCCTACGAGCAGTACTTC	CASSLNSYEQYF
-	TRBJ2-2	TRBV18	-	TGTGCCAGCTCACCACAGGAACAGGGGAACACCGGGGAGCTGTTTTTT	CASSPQEQGNTGELFF
few	TRBJ1-2	TRBV4-3	-	TGCGCCAGCAGCCAAGATGGGGCGTTCGCTGGCTACACCTTC	CASSQDGAFAGYTF
-	TRBJ2-7	TRBV7-9	-	TGTGCCAGCAGCTTAGGGCGGGGACGTATCCACGAGCAGTACTTC	CASSLGRGRIHEQYF
-	TRBJ1-4	TRBV30	TRBD1	TGTGCCGTTCCCGGGACAGGGGGTGAAAAACTGTTTTTT	CAVPGTGGEKLFF
-	TRBJ1-5	TRBV2	-	TGTGCCAGCCAAGAAACAATGTTTGGCAATCAGCCCCAGCATTTT	CASQETMFGNQPQHF
few	TRBJ2-3	TRBV14	-	TGTGCCAGCAGCCAATCTCTGACCTTCACAGATACGCAGTATTTT	CASSQSLTFTDTQYF
few	TRBJ2-7	TRBV7-2	-	TGTGCCAGCAGCTCAAGTTTATACGAGCAGTACTTC	CASSSSLYEQYF
-	TRBJ2-5	TRBV15	-	TGTGCCGCCGGAAAGGGACCGGGAAGAGGGGAGACCCAGTACTTC	CAAGKGPGRGETQYF
few	TRBJ1-5	TRBV30	-	TGTGCCTGGAGCGTAGAATCTAATCAGCCCCAGCATTTT	CAWSVESNQPQHF
-	TRBJ2-5	TRBV9	TRBD2	TGTGCCAGCAGCTCTGGAGAGCGGGGGACCCAAGAGACCCAGTACTTC	CASSSGERGTQETQYF
-	TRBJ2-7	TRBV10-3	TRBD1	TGTGCCACCGGGACAGCCCGAGCCTACGAGCAGTACTTC	CATGTARAYEQYF
-	TRBJ2-5	TRBV23-1	-	TGCGCCAGCAGTCAATCACGGCAGCAAGAGACCCAGTACTTC	CASSQSRQQETQYF
-	TRBJ2-1	TRBV9	TRBD2	TGTGCCAGCAGCGCGTCGACTAGCGGGGGCTACAATGAGCAGTTCTTC	CASSASTSGGYNEQFF
few	TRBJ2-7	TRBV27	-	TGTGCCAGCAGTTTATACGTGGCGGGGGCCTACTCCTACGAGCAGTACTTC	CASSLYVAGAYSYEQYF
few	TRBJ2-1	TRBV29-1	-	TGCAGCGTCTCACTCCGACTAGCCTACAATGAGCAGTTCTTC	CSVSLRLAYNEQFF
few	TRBJ2-3	TRBV18	TRBD2	TGTGCCAGCTCACCACCGGCGCAGCGGGGGGTCGTCTTCCCAGATACGCAGTATTTT	CASSPPAQRGVVFPDTQYF
few	TRBJ2-1	TRBV30	TRBD2	TGTGCCTGGAGGCTAGCGGGGGGGCCCTGGGAGCAGTTCTTC	CAWRLAGGPWEQFF
-	TRBJ2-7	TRBV10-3	-	TGTGCCATAATGGGGGGATTCGGACAGACCTACGAGCAGTACTTC	CAIMGGFGQTYEQYF
few	TRBJ1-1	TRBV30	-	TGTGCCTGGGGTCCCCCTGGGGTCACTGAAGCTTTCTTT	CAWGPPGVTEAFF
-	TRBJ2-1	TRBV27	TRBD1	TGTGCCAGCAGCTTAGAGAGGGGGCGCCGCAATGAGCAGTTCTTC	CASSLERGRRNEQFF
few	TRBJ2-7	TRBV30	-	TGTGCCTGGAGTGTAGGCGGAACCTCCTACGAGCAGTACTTC	CAWSVGGTSYEQYF
-	TRBJ2-1	TRBV5-4	-	TGTGCCAGCAGCCCGACGACAGGTAAAACCTACAATGAGCAGTTCTTC	CASSPTTGKTYNEQFF
-	TRBJ2-5	TRBV6-6	-	TGTGCCAGCAGTTACCGGGGCACCCAAGAGACCCAGTACTTC	CASSYRGTQETQYF
few	TRBJ1-5	TRBV30	-	TGTGCCTGGAGTGTGATAGGGAGATGGGGCAATCAGCCCCAGCATTTT	CAWSVIGRWGNQPQHF
-	TRBJ2-7	TRBV30	TRBD1	TGTGCCGGTCGGAGGACAGGGGATTACAACGAGCAGTACTTC	CAGRRTGDYNEQYF
few	TRBJ1-1	TRBV30	-	TGTGCCTGGACCCCAGGGGCCGGGACTGAAGCTTTCTTT	CAWTPGAGTEAFF
few	TRBJ2-3	TRBV18	-	TGTGCCAGCTCACTGCAGGTGCGGAGCACAGATACGCAGTATTTT	CASSLQVRSTDTQYF
-	TRBJ2-7	TRBV28	-	TGTGCCAGCACTCGGAAGGGGTCCCCCTCCTACGAGCAGTACTTC	CASTRKGSPSYEQYF
-	TRBJ2-2	TRBV7-2	-	TGTGCCAGCAGCTTGGGGGGTACCGGGGAGCTGTTTTTT	CASSLGGTGELFF
few	TRBJ1-5	TRBV4-1	-	TGCGCCAGCAGCCAAGAAGGGTCTGAGAATCAGCCCCAGCATTTT	CASSQEGSENQPQHF
few	TRBJ1-5	TRBV30	-	TGTGCCTGGAGTGTTAGATGGACGGGAGGCAATCAGCCCCAGCATTTT	CAWSVRWTGGNQPQHF
-	TRBJ1-1	TRBV5-1	-	TGCGCCAGCAGCTTGGATCCGGGGGTGGAAGCTTTCTTT	CASSLDPGVEAFF
-	TRBJ2-3	TRBV5-1	-	TGCGCCAGCAGTCCATCCCAGGGGACGGCAGATACGCAGTATTTT	CASSPSQGTADTQYF
few	TRBJ2-7	TRBV30	-	TGTGCCTGGAGTGTACAGGTAGGGGCCTACGAGCAGTACTTC	CAWSVQVGAYEQYF
few	TRBJ1-2	TRBV30	-	TGTGCCTGGAGTGTCGCTGATGGCTACACCTTC	CAWSVADGYTF
-	TRBJ2-2	TRBV5-1	TRBD2	TGCGCCAGCAGCCCGGGACTAGCGTCCGGGACCGGGGAGCTGTTTTTT	CASSPGLASGTGELFF
-	TRBJ2-4	TRBV14	TRBD2	TGTGCCAGCAGCCATGGCGTAGCGGGGATAAAAAACATTCAGTACTTC	CASSHGVAGIKNIQYF
few	TRBJ2-5	TRBV5-4	-	TGTGCCAGCACTATGGCAGGGGAAGAGACCCAGTACTTC	CASTMAGEETQYF
few	TRBJ1-1	TRBV28	-	TGTGCCAGCAACTCAAACACTGAAGCTTTCTTT	CASNSNTEAFF
-	TRBJ1-5	TRBV15	-	TGTGCCACCAGCCCGAGGATGGGGCTGTTCGGTCAGCCCCAGCATTTT	CATSPRMGLFGQPQHF
-	TRBJ2-5	TRBV4-3	TRBD2	TGCGCCAGCAGCCAGGGGACTAGCGGGAGTCAAGAGACCCAGTACTTC	CASSQGTSGSQETQYF
few	TRBJ2-7	TRBV28	TRBD2	TGTGCCAGCCGGAACGGGGGGGCCGACGAGCAGTACTTC	CASRNGGADEQYF
-	TRBJ1-5	TRBV19	-	TGTGCCAGTAAGAAGGGATCGGGTCAGCCCCAGCATTTT	CASKKGSGQPQHF